A single sample gave rise to the 8 T cell receptor beta chains below, sequenced in a study of OX40 agonist ivuxolimab in advanced cancers. Libraries were constructed by the immunoSEQ multiplex PCR assay. This is the immuneACCESS table as TCRdb keeps it, with only in-frame sequences that have V and J called. A part of the clones is gone; compared with another copy, unresolved V genes explain less than half, and the rest is unexplained. For this sample there are some 57,000 clones; 82% appear just once. The ten biggest clones cover roughly 0.47% of the sample. Material: CD4+ or CD8+ T cells sorted from blood, obtained in a trial of the OX40 agonist ivuxolimab. The receptors shown here come from an adult with an advanced solid tumor such as melanoma, head and neck, liver or kidney cancer.

The V call is TRBV30, the J call TRBJ1-4; no clear D. CDR3 length: 13 amino acids. Germline V gene data show CDR1 as GTSNPN and CDR2 as SVGIG (reference sequence). V lost 2 bases, J lost 3 bases, and 7 bases lay in between. CDR3 sequence (DNA): TGTGCCTGGAGTAGAGCAGCTAATGAAAAACTGTTTTTT. Translating it yields CAWSRAANEKLFF.

The rearrangement links TRBV6-6 to TRBJ1-5, with D maybe TRBD1 (5 bases). From germline, CDR1 is MNHNY and CDR2 SVGAGI (reference sequence). The V gene lost 10 bases and the J gene lost 3 bases, with 13 bases spanning the gap. The CDR3 is 13 residues long. In DNA, the CDR3 is TGTGCCACCCAAGAGGGGTCCAATCAGCCCCAGCATTTT. Translating it yields CATQEGSNQPQHF.

V usage is TRBV5-4 and J usage is TRBJ2-5; D gene unclear. CDR1 is SGHNT, CDR2 YYREEE, per germline (reference sequence). Deletions cut 0 bases from V and 4 bases from J, with 10 bases between. This CDR3 comprises 14 residues. The CDR3 region is CASSLVGPGETQYF. CDR3 DNA: TGTGCCAGCAGCTTGGTAGGGCCAGGAGAGACCCAGTACTTC.

The chain carries TRBV7-2 and TRBJ1-1; D gene unclear. Looked up from germline, CDR1 is SGHTA and CDR2 is FQGNSA. The CDR3 has 15 amino acids. V lost 1 base and J 2 bases, leaving 11 bases between the germline ends. This CDR3 is CASSLGYGENTEAFF. The DNA for the CDR3 is TGTGCCAGCAGCTTAGGGTACGGGGAAAACACTGAAGCTTTCTTT.

The chain links TRBV19 to TRBJ1-5, with a weak D call TRBD1 (5 bases). The CDR3 totals 15 residues. Germline assignment: CDR1 LNHDA and CDR2 SQIVND (reference sequence). The V gene lost 4 bases and the J gene lost 3 bases, with 13 bases spanning the gap. Here the CDR3 DNA reads TGTGCCAGTAGTAGGCGGCTAGGGGTCAATCAGCCCCAGCATTTT. The encoded protein is CASSRRLGVNQPQHF.

The chain recombines TRBV6-1 with TRBJ2-1; D gene uncertain. V lost 7 bases to trimming and J lost 9 bases, with 13 bases between them. The CDR3 runs 12 residues. CDR1 is MNHNS, CDR2 SASEGT, per germline. CDR3 DNA: TGTGCCAGCACCCGCGGAGTGGGTGAGCAGTTCTTC. This codes for CASTRGVGEQFF.

Only one count was recorded for this clone. This chain uses TRBV9 with TRBJ1-2; 8 bases are a match to TRBD1. The J segment lost 7 bases and the V segment lost 4 bases, leaving 9 bases of the junction unmatched. The CDR3 spans 14 residues. In germline, CDR1 is SGDLS, CDR2 YYNGEE. CDR3 in DNA: TGTGCCAGCAGCTTAACCGGGACAGGAGGTGGCTACACCTTC. Its protein is CASSLTGTGGGYTF.

The chain employs TRBV10-2 and TRBJ2-5, with TRBD2 matching 15 bases. The germline V gene has CDR1 WSHSY and CDR2 SAAADI. J gave up 3 bases and V 2 bases, and 7 bases lay outside the gene matches. This CDR3 contains 18 residues. Here the CDR3 DNA reads TGCGCCAGCAGTGAGGGACTAGCGGGAGGGGCGTTTAAAGAGACCCAGTACTTC. It codes for CASSEGLAGGAFKETQYF.